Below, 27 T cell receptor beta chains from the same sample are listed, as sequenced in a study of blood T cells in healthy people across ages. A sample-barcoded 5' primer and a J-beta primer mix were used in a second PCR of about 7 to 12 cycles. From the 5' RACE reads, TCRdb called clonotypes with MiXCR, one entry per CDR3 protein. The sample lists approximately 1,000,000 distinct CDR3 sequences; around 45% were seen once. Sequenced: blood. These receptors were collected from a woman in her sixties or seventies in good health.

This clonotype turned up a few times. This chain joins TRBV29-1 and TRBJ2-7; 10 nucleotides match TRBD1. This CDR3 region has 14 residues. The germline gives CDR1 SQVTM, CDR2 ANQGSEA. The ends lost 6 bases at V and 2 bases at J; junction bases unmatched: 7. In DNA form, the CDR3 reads TGCAGCGTGCTTGGGACAGGGGTCACCTACGAGCAGTACTTC. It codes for CSVLGTGVTYEQYF.

Written as DNA, the CDR3 is TGCAGCAAGATGGTTGGCACAGATACGCAGTATTTT. Protein sequence: CSKMVGTDTQYF. The chain carries TRBV29-1 and TRBJ2-3, with no clear D. Germline values: CDR1 SQVTM, CDR2 ANQGSEA. The CDR3 is 12 residues long. V was shortened by 8 bases and J by 1 base, with 10 bases between the two germline ends.

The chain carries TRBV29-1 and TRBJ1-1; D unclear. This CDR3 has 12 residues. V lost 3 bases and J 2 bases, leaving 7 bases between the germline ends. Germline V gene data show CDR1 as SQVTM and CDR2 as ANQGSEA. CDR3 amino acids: CSVDTSNTEAFF. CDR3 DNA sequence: TGCAGCGTTGACACCTCAAACACTGAAGCTTTCTTT.

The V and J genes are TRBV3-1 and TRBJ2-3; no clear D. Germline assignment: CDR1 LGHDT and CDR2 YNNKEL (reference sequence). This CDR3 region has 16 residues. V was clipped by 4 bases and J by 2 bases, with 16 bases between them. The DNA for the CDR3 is TGTGCCAGCAGCCCCCCCGCCGCGGATCCCACAGATACGCAGTATTTT. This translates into CASSPPAADPTDTQYF.

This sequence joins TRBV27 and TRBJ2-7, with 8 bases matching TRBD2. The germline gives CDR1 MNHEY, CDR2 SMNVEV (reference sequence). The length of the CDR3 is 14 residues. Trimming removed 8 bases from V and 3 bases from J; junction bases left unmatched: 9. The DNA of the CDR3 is TGTGCCAGCTCTATGAGCGGGGGAAACTACGAGCAGTACTTC. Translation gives CASSMSGGNYEQYF.

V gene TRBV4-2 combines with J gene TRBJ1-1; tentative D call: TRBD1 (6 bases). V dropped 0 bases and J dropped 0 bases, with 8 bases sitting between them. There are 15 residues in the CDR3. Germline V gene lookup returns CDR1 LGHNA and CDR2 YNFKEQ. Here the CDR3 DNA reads TGTGCCAGCAGCCAAGAACACAGGGTGAACACTGAAGCTTTCTTT. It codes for CASSQEHRVNTEAFF.

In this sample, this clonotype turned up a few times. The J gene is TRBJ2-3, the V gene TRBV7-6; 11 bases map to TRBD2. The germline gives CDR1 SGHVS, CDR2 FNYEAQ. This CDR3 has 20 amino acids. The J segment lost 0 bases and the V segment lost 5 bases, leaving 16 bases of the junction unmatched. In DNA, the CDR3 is TGTGCCAGCAGCATGACGACCGGGACTAGCGGATACCCAAGCACAGATACGCAGTATTTT. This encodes CASSMTTGTSGYPSTDTQYF.

The CDR3 protein is CASSLRPDRSYNEQFF. For the CDR3, the DNA is TGTGCCAGCAGCTTACGTCCGGACAGATCCTACAATGAGCAGTTCTTC. The chain has TRBV7-6 and TRBJ2-1; the D gene is possibly TRBD1 (6 bases). V gave up 2 bases and J gave up 1 base, with 12 bases separating them. CDR1 and CDR2 from the germline V gene are SGHVS and FNYEAQ. This CDR3 has 16 amino acids.

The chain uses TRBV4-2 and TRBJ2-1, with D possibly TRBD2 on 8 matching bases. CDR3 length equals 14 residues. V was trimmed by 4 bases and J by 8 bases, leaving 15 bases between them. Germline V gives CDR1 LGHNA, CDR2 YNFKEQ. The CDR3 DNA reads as TGTGCCAGCAGCCCGGGAGGGGGCATAGATGAGCAGTTCTTC. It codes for CASSPGGGIDEQFF.

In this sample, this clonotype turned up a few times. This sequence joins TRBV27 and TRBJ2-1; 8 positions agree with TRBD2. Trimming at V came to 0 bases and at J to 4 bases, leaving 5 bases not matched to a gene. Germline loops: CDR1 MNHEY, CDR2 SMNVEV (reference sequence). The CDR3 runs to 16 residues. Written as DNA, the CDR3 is TGTGCCAGCAGTTTATCCGGGCGGGAGGAGTACAATGAGCAGTTCTTC. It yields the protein CASSLSGREEYNEQFF.

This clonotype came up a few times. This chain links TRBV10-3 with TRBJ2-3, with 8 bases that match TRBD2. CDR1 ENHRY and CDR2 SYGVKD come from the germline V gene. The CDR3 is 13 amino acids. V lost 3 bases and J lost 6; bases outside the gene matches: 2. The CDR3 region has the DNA TGTGCCATCAGTGAAGGCGGGGGGGATACGCAGTATTTT. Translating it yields CAISEGGGDTQYF.

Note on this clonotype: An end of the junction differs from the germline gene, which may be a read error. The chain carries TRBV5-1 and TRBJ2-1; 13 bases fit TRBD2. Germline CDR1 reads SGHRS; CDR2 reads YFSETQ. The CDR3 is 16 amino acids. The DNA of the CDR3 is TGCGCCAGCAGCACAGGACTAGCGGGAGTAGGGAATGGGCAGTTCTTC. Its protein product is CASSTGLAGVGNGQFF.

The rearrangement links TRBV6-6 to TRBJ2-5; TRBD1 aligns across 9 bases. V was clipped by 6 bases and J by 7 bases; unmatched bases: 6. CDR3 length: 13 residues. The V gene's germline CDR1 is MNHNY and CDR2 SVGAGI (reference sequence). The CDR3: CASRRTGEGTQYF. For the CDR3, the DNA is TGTGCCAGCAGGCGGACAGGGGAGGGGACCCAGTACTTC.

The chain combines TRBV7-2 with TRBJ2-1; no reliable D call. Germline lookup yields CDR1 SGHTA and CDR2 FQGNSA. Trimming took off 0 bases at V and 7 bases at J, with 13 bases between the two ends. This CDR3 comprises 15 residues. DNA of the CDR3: TGTGCCAGCAGCTTAGCTATAGCTGGCTTTAATGAGCAGTTCTTC. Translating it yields CASSLAIAGFNEQFF.

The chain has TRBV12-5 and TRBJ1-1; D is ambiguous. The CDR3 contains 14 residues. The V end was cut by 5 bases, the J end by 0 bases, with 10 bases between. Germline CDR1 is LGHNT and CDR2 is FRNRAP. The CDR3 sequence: CASGGGPLNTEAFF. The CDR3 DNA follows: TGTGCTAGTGGTGGAGGACCTCTGAACACTGAAGCTTTCTTT.

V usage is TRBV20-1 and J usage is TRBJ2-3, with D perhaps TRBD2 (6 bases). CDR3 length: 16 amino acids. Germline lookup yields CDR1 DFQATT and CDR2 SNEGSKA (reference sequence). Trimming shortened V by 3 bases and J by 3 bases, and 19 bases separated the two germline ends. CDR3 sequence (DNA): TGCAGTGCTAGTACTACGGGGGAACCTCCGACAGATACGCAGTATTTT. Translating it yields CSASTTGEPPTDTQYF.

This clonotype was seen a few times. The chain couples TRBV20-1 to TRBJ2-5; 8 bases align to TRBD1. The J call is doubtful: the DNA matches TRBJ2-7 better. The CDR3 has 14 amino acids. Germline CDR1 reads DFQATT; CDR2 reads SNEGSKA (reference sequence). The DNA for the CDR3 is TGCAGTGCTAGACCCCGTCAGGGGGCACACGAGCAGTACTTC. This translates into CSARPRQGAHEQYF.

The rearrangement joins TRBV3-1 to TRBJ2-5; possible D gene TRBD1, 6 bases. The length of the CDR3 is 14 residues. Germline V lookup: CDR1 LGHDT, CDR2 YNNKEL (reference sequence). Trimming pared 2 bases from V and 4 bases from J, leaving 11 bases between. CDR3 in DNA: TGTGCCAGCAGCCAAACCTCAGGGGCAGAGACCCAGTACTTC. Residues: CASSQTSGAETQYF.

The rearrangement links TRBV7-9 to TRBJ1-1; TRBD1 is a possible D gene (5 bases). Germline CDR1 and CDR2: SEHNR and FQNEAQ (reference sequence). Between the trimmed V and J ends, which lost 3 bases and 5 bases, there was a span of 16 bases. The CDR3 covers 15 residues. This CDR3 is CASSFLGRAETEAFF. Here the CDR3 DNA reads TGTGCCAGCAGCTTTCTGGGCAGGGCGGAGACTGAAGCTTTCTTT.

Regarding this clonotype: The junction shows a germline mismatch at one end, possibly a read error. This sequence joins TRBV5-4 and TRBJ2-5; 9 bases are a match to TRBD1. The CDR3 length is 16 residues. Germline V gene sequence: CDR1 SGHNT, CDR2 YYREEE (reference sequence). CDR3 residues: CASSPTGTGSIEIQYF. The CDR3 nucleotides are TGTGCCAGCAGCCCCACCGGGACAGGGAGCATTGAGATCCAGTACTTC. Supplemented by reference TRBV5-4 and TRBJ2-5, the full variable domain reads ETGVTQSPTHLIKTRGQQVTLRCSSQSGHNTVSWYQQALGQGPQFIFQYYREEENGRGNFPPRFSGLQFPNYSSELNVNALELDDSALYLCASSPTGTGSIEIQYFGPGTRLLVL.

CDR3 residues: CASSSGGREDGYTF. In nucleotides, the CDR3 is TGTGCCAGCAGTTCCGGGGGGCGGGAGGATGGCTACACCTTC. The rearrangement uses TRBV28 and TRBJ1-2, with D possibly matching TRBD1 (6 bases). This CDR3 region has 14 residues. Germline lookup yields CDR1 MDHEN and CDR2 SYDVKM. V lost 4 bases to trimming and J lost 6 bases, with 15 bases between them.

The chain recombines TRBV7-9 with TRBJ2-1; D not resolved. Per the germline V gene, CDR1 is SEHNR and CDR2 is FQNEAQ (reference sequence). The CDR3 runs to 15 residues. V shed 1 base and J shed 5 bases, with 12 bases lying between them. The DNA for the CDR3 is TGTGCCAGCAGCTTAGGCCCCTCATTAAACAATGAGCAGTTCTTC. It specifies CASSLGPSLNNEQFF.

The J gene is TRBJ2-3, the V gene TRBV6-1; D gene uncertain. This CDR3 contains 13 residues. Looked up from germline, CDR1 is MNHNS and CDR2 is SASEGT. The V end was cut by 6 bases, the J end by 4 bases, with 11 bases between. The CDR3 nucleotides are TGTGCCAGCAGCGCTGACCGTCCAGATACGCAGTATTTT. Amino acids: CASSADRPDTQYF.

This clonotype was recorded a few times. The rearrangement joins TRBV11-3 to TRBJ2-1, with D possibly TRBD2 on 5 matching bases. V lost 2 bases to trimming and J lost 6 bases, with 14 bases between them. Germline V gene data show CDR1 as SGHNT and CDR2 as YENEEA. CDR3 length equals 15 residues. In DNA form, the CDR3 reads TGTGCCAGCAGCTTATCCGCGGGCCACAGCAATGAGCAGTTCTTC. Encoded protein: CASSLSAGHSNEQFF.

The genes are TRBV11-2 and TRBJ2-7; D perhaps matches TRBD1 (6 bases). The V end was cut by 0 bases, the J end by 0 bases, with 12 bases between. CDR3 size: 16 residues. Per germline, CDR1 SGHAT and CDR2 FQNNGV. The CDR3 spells CASSLDGTYPSYEQYF. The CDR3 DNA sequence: TGTGCCAGCAGCTTAGATGGGACATACCCCTCCTACGAGCAGTACTTC.

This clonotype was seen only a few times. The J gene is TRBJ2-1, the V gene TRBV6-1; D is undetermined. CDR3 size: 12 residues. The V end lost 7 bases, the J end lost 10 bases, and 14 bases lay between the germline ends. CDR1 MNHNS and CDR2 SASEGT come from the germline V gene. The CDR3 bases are TGTGCCAGCACCAAGAGCAGCACCGAGCAGTTCTTC. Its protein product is CASTKSSTEQFF.

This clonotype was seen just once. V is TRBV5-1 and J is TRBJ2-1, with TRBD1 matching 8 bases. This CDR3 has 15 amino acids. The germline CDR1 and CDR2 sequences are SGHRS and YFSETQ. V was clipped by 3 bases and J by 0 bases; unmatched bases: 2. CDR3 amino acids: CASSWTGYSYNEQFF. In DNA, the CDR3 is TGCGCCAGCAGCTGGACAGGGTACTCCTACAATGAGCAGTTCTTC.